This T cell receptor (beta chain) was found in a study of cytomegalovirus exposure and HLA in healthy donors. Study background: Of more than 350 genotyped donors, more than 75% clustered with self-reported Caucasian donors.

The CDR3 has 16 residues. Germline V CDR1 and CDR2: SGDLS, YYNGEE. V lost 7 bases, J lost 1 base, and 11 bases stayed unmatched. The PCR was carried out with 60 Vbeta primers and 13 Jbeta primers. Method: immunoSEQ multiplex PCR; TCRdb's copy keeps in-frame clones and lacks some. The table shows roughly 69,000 clones, with approximately 71% occurring only once. This receptor was identified in a man between 45 and 60 years old in good health and CMV-seronegative. Material: PBMCs. The chain carries TRBV9 and TRBJ1-1, with 9 nucleotides matching TRBD1. The CDR3 DNA is TGTGCCAGCCTCCCCGGGACAGGGAAACAGAACACTGAAGCTTTCTTT. Amino acids: CASLPGTGKQNTEAFF.